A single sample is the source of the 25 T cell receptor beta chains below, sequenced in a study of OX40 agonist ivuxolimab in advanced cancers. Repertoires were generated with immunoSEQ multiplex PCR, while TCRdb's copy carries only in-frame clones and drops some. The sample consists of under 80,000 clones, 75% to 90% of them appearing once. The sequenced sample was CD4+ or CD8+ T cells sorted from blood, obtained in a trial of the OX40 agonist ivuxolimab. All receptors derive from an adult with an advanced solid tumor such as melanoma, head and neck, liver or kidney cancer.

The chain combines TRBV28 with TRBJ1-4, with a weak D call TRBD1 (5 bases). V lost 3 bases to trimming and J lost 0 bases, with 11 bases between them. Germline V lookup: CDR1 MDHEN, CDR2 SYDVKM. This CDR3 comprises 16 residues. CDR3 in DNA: TGTGCCAGCAGTTTTCCCGGGACCGCAACTAATGAAAAACTGTTTTTT. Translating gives CASSFPGTATNEKLFF.

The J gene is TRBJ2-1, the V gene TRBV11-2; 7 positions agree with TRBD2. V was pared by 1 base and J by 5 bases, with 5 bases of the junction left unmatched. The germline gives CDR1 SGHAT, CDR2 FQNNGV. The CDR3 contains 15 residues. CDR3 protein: CASSLGASGNNEQFF. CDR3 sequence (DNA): TGTGCCAGCAGCTTAGGGGCTAGCGGAAACAATGAGCAGTTCTTC.

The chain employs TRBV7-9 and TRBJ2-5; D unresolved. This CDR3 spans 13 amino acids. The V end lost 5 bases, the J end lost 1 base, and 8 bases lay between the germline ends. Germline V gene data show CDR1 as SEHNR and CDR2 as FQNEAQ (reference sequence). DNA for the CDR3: TGTGCCAGCAGCCGACAATTCCAAGAGACCCAGTACTTC. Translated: CASSRQFQETQYF.

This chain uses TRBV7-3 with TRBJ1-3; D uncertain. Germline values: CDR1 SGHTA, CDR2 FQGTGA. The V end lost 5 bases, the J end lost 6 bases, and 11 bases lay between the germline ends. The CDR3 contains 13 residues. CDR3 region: CASSQNDLNTIYF. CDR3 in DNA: TGTGCCAGCAGCCAAAACGACCTAAACACCATATATTTT.

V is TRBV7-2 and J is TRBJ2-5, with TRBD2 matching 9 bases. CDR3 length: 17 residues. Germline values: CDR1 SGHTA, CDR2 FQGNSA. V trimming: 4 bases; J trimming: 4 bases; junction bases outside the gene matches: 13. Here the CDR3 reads CASSSSAGRGGRETQYF. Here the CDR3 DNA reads TGTGCCAGCAGCTCATCAGCGGGGCGGGGGGGCAGAGAGACCCAGTACTTC.

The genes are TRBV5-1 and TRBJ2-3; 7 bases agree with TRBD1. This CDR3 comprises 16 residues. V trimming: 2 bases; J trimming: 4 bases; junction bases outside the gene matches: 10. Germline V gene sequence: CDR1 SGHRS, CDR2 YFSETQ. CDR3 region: CASSFMAGGRSDTQYF. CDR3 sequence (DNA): TGCGCCAGCAGCTTTATGGCAGGGGGTCGATCAGATACGCAGTATTTT.

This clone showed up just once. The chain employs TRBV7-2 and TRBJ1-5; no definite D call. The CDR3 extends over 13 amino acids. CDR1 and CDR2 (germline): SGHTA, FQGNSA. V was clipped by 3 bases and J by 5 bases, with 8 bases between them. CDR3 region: CASSFHDYQPQHF. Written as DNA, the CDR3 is TGTGCCAGCAGCTTTCACGATTATCAGCCCCAGCATTTT.

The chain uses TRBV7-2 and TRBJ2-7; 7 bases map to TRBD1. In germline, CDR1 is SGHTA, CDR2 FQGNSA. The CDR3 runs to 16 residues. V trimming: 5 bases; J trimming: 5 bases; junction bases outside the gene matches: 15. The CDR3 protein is CASSPRTGNIQDEQYF. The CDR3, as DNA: TGTGCCAGCAGCCCGAGGACAGGAAACATACAGGACGAGCAGTACTTC.

The CDR3 DNA sequence: TGTGCCAGCAGCTTCCCCCGACAGGGGGGGAGGACAGATACGCAGTATTTT. This sequence encodes CASSFPRQGGRTDTQYF. The chain carries TRBV11-2 and TRBJ2-3; 9 bases map to TRBD1. The germline gives CDR1 SGHAT, CDR2 FQNNGV. Germline trimming cut 3 bases from V and 3 bases from J; bases unmatched to any gene: 10. This CDR3 is built from 17 residues.

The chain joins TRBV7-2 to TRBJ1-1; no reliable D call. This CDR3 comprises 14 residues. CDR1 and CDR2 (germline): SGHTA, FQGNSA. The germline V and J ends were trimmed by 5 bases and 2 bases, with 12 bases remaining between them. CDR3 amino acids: CASSLWTSNTEAFF. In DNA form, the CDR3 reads TGTGCCAGCAGCCTCTGGACGTCAAACACTGAAGCTTTCTTT.

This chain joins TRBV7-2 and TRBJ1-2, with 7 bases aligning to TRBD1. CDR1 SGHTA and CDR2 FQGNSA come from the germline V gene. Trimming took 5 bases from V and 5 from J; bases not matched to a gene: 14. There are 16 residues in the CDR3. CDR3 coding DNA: TGTGCCAGCAGCCACTCTGCGAGTAGGGACAGATATGGCTACACCTTC. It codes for CASSHSASRDRYGYTF. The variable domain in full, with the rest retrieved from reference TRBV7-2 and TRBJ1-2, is GAGVSQSPSNKVTEKGKDVELRCDPISGHTALYWYRQSLGQGLEFLIYFQGNSAPDKSGLPSDRFSAERTGGSVSTLTIQRTQQEDSAVYLCASSHSASRDRYGYTFGSGTRLTVV.

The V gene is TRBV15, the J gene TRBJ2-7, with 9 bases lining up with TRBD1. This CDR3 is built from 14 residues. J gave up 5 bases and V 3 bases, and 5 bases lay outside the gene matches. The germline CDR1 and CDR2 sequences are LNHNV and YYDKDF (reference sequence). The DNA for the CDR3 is TGTGCCACCAGCAGCGGGACAGGGACAAACGAGCAGTACTTC. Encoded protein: CATSSGTGTNEQYF. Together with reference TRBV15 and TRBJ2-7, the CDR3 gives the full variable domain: DAMVIQNPRYQVTQFGKPVTLSCSQTLNHNVMYWYQQKSSQAPKLLFHYYDKDFNNEADTPDNFQSRRPNTSFCFLDIRSPGLGDTAMYLCATSSGTGTNEQYFGPGTRLTVT.

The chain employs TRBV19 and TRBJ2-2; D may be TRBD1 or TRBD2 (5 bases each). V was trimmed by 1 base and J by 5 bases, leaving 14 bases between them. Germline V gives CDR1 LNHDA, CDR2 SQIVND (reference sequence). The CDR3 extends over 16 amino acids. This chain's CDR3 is CASSIGGALWTGELFF. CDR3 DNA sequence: TGTGCCAGTAGTATAGGAGGGGCTCTCTGGACCGGGGAGCTGTTTTTT.

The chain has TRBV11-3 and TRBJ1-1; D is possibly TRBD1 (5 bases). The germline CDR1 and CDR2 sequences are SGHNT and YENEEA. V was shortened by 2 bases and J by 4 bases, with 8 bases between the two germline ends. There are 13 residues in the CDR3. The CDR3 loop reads CASSLWGGTEAFF. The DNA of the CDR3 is TGTGCCAGCAGCTTATGGGGCGGCACTGAAGCTTTCTTT.

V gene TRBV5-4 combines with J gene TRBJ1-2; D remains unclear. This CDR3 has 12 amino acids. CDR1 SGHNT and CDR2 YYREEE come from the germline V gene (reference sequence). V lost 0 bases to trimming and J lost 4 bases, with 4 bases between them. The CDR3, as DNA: TGTGCCAGCAGCTTGGAGAGCTATGGCTACACCTTC. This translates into CASSLESYGYTF.

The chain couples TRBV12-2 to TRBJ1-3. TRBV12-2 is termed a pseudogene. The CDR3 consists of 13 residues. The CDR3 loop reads CASRLGTGNTIYF. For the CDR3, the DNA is TGTGCAAGTCGCTTAGGCACTGGAAACACCATATATTTT.

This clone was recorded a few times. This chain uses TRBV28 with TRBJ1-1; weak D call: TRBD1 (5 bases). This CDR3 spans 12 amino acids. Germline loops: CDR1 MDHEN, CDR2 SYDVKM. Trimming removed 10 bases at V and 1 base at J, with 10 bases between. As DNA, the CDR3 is TGTGCCACGCAGGGTTGGAACACTGAAGCTTTCTTT. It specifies CATQGWNTEAFF.

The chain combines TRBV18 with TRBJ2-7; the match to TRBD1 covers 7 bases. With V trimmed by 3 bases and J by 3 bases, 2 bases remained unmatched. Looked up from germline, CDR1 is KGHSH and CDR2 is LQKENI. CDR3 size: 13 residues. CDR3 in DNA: TGTGCCAGCTCACCGGGGGACAGCTACGAGCAGTACTTC. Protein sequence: CASSPGDSYEQYF.

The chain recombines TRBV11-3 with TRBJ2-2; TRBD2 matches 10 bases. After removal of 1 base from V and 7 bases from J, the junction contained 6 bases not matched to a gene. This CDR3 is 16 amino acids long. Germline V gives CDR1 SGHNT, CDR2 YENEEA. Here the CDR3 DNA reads TGTGCCAGCAGCTTAGGGCTAGCGGGAGCGGACGGGGAGCTGTTTTTT. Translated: CASSLGLAGADGELFF.

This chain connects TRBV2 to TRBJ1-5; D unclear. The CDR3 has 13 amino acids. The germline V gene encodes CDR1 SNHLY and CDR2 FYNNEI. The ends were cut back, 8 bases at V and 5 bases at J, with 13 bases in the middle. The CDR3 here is CASHREKDQPQHF. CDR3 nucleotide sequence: TGTGCCAGCCATAGGGAAAAGGATCAGCCCCAGCATTTT.

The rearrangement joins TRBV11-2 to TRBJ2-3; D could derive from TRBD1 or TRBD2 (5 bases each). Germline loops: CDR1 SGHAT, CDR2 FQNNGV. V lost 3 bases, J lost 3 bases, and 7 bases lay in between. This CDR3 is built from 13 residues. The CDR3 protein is CASSLGVTDTQYF. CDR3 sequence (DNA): TGTGCCAGCAGCTTGGGGGTTACAGATACGCAGTATTTT.

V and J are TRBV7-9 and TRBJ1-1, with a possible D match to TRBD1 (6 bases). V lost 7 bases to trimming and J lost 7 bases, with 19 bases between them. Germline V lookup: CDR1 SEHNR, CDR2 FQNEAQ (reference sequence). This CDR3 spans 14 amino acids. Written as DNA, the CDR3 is TGTGCCAGCATCCCCAGTAGGGGGACTGGTGAAGCTTTCTTT. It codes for CASIPSRGTGEAFF.

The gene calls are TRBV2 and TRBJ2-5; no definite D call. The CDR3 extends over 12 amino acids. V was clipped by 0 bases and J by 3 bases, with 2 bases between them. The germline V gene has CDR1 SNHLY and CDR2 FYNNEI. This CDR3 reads CASSEAEETQYF. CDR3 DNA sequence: TGTGCCAGCAGTGAAGCCGAAGAGACCCAGTACTTC.

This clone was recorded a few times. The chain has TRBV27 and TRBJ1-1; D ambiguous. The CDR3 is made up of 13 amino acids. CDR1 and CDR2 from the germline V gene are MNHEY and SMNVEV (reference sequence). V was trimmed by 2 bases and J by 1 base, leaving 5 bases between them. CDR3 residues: CASSLKGNTEAFF. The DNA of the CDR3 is TGTGCCAGCAGTTTAAAGGGGAACACTGAAGCTTTCTTT.

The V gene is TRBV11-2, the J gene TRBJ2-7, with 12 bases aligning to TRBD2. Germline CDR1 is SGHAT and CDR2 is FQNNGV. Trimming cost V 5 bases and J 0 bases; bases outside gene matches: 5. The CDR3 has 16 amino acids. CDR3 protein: CASSTQLAGGSYEQYF. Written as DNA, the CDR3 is TGTGCCAGCAGCACTCAACTAGCGGGGGGCTCCTACGAGCAGTACTTC. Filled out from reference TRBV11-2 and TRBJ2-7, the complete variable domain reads EAGVAQSPRYKIIEKRQSVAFWCNPISGHATLYWYQQILGQGPKLLIQFQNNGVVDDSQLPKDRFSAERLKGVDSTLKIQPAKLEDSAVYLCASSTQLAGGSYEQYFGPGTRLTVT.